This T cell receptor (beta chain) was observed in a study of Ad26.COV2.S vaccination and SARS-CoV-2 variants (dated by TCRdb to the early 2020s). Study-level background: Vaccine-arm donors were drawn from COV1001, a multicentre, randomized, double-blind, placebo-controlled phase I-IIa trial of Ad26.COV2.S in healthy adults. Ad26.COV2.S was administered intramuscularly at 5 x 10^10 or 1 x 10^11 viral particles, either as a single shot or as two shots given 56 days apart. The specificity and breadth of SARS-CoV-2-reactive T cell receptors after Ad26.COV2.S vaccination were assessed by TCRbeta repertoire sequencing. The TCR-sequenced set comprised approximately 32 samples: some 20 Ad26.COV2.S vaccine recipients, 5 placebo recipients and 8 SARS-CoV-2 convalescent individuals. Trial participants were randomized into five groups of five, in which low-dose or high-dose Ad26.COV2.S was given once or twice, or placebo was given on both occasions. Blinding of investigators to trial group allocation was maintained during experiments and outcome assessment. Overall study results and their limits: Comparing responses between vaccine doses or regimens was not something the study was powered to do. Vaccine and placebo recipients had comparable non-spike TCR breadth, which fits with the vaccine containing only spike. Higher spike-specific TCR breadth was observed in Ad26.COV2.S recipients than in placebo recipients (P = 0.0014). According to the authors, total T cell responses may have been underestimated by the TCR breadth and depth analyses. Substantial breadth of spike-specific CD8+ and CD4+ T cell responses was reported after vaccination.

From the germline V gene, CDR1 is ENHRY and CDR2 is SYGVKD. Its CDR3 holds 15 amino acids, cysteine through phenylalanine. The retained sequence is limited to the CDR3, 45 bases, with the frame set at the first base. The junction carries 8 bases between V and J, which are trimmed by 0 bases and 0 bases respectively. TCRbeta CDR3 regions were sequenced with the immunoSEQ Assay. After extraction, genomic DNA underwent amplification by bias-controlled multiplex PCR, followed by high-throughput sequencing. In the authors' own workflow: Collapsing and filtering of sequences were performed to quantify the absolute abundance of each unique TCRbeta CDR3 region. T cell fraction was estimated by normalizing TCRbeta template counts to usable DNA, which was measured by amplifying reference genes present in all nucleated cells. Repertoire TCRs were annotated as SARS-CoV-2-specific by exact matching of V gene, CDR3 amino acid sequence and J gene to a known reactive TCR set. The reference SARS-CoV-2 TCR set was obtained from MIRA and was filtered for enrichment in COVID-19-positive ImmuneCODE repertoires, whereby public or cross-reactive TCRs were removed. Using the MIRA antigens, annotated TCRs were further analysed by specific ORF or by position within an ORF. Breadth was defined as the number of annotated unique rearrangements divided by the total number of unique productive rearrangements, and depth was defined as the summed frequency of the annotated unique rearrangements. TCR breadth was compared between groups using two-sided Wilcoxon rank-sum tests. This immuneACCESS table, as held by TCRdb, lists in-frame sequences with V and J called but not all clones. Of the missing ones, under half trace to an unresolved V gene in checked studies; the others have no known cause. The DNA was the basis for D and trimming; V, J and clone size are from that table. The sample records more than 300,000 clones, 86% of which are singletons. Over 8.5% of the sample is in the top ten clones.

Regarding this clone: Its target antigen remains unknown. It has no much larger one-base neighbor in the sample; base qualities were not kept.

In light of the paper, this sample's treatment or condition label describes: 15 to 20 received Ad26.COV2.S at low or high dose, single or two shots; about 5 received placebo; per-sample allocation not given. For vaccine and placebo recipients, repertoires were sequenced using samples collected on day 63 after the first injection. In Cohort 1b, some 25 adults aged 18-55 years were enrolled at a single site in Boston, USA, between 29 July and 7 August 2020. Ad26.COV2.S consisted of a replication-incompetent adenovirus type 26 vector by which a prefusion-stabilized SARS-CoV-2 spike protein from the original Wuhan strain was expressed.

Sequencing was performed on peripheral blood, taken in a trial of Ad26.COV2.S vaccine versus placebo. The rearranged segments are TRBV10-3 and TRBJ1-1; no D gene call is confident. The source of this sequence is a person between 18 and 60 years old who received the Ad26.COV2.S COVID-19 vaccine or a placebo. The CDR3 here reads CAISESGPLNTEAFF. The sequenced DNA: TGTGCCATCAGTGAGTCCGGACCCTTGAACACTGAAGCTTTCTTT.